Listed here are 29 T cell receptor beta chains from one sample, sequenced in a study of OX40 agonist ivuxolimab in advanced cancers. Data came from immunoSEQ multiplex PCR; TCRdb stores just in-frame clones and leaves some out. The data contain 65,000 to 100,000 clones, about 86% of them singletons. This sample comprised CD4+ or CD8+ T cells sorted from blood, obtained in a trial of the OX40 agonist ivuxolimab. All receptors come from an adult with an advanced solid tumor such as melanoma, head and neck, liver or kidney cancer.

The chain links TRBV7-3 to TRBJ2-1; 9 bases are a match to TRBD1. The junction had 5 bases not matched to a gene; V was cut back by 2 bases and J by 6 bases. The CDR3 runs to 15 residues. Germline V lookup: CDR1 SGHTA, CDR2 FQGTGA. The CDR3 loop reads CASSLLGTGSNEQFF. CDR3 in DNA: TGTGCCAGCAGCTTATTGGGGACAGGGTCCAATGAGCAGTTCTTC.

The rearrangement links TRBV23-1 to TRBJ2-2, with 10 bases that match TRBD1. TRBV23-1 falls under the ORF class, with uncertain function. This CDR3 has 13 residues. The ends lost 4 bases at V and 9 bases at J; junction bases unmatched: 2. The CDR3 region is CASSPTGGRELFF. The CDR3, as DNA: TGCGCCAGCAGTCCGACAGGGGGCAGGGAGCTGTTTTTT.

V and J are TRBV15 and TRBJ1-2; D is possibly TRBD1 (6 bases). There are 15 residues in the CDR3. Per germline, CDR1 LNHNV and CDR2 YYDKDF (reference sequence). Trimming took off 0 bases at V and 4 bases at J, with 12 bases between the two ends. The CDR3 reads CATSREAGGAYGYTF. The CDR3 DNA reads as TGTGCCACCAGCAGAGAGGCGGGGGGGGCCTATGGCTACACCTTC.

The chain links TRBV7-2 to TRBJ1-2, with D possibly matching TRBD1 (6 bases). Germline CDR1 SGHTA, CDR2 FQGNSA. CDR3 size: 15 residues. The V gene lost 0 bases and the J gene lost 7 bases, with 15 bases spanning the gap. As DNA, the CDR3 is TGTGCCAGCAGCTTAGCACCCAGGGGTTTTTCTGGCTACACCTTC. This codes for CASSLAPRGFSGYTF.

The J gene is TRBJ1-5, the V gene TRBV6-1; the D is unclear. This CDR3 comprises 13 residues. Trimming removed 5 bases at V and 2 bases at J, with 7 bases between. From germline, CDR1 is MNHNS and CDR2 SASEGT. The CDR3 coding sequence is TGTGCCAGCAGTCGAGAGGGCAATCAGCCCCAGCATTTT. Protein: CASSREGNQPQHF.

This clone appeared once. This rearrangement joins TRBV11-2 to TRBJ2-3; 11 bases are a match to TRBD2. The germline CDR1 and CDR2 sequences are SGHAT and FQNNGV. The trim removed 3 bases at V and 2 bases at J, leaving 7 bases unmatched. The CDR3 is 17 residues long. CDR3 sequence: CASSFLLAGGVTDTQYF. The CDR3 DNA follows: TGTGCCAGCAGCTTTCTTTTAGCGGGAGGGGTCACAGATACGCAGTATTTT.

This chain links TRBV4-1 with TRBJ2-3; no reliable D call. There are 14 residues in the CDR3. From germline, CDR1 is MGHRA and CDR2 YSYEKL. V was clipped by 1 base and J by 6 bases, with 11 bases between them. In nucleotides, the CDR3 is TGCGCCAGCAGCCAAGGAGGTTCCCTCGATACGCAGTATTTT. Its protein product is CASSQGGSLDTQYF.

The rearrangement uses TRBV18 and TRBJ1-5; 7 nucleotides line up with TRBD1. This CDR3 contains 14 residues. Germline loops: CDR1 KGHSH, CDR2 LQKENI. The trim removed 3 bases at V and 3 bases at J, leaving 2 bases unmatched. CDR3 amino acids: CASSPTGDNQPQHF. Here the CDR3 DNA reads TGTGCCAGCTCACCCACAGGGGACAATCAGCCCCAGCATTTT.

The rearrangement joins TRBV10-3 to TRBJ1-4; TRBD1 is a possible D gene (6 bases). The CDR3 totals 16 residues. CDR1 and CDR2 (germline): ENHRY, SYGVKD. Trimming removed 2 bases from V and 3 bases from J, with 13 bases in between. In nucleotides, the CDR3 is TGTGCCATCAGTGAGCCCACAGGGCCCTCTAATGAAAAACTGTTTTTT. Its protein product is CAISEPTGPSNEKLFF.

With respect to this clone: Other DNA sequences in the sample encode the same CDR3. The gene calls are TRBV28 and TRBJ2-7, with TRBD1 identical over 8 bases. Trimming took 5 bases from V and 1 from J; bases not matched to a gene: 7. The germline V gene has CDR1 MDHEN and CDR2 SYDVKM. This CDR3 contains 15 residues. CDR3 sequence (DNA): TGTGCCAGCAGTCCTACCGGGACAGGTTCCTACGAGCAGTACTTC. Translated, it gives CASSPTGTGSYEQYF. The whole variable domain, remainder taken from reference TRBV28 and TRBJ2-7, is DVKVTQSSRYLVKRTGEKVFLECVQDMDHENMFWYRQDPGLGLRLIYFSYDVKMKEKGDIPEGYSVSREKKERFSLILESASTNQTSMYLCASSPTGTGSYEQYFGPGTRLTVT.

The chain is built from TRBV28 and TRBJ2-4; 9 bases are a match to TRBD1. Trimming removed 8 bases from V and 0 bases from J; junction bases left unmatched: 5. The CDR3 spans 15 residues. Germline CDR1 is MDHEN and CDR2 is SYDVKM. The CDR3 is CASGGTGLAKNIQYF. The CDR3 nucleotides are TGTGCCAGCGGTGGGACAGGGTTAGCCAAAAACATTCAGTACTTC.

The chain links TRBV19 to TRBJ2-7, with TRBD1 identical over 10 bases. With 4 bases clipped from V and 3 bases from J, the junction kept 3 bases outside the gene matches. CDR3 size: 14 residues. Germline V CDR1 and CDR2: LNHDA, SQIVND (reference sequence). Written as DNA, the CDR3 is TGTGCCAGTAGTAGCCGGGACAGGGGCTACGAGCAGTACTTC. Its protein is CASSSRDRGYEQYF.

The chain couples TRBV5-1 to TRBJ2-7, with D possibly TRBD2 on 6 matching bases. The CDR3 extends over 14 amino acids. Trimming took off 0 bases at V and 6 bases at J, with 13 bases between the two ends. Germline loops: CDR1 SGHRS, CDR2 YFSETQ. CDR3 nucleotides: TGCGCCAGCAGCTTGGGGGACGAGGGAGGCGAGCAGTACTTC. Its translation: CASSLGDEGGEQYF.

The CDR3 DNA follows: TGTGCCAGCAGCCTTTTTAGCACAGATACGCAGTATTTT. Amino acids: CASSLFSTDTQYF. The chain is built from TRBV6-5 and TRBJ2-3, with D unclear. CDR3 length: 13 residues. Germline loops: CDR1 MNHEY, CDR2 SVGAGI. V was pared by 6 bases and J by 0 bases, with 7 bases between.

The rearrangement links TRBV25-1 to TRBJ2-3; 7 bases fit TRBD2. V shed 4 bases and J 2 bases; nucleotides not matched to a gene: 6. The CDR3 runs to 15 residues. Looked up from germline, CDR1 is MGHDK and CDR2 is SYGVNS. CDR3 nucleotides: TGTGCCAGCAGTGCAAGCGGGGTGCTCACAGATACGCAGTATTTT. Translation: CASSASGVLTDTQYF.

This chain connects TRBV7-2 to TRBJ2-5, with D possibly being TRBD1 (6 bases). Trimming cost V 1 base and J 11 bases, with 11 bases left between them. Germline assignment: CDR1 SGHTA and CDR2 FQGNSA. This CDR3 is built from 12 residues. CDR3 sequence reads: CASSLDGQGQYF. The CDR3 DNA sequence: TGTGCCAGCAGCTTAGATGGGCAGGGGCAGTACTTC.

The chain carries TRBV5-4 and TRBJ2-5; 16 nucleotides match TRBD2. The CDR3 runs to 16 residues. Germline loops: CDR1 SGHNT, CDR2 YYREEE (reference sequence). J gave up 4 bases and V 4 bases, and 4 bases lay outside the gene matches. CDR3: CASSPGLAGGVETQYF. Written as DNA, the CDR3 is TGTGCCAGCAGCCCGGGACTAGCGGGGGGGGTAGAGACCCAGTACTTC.

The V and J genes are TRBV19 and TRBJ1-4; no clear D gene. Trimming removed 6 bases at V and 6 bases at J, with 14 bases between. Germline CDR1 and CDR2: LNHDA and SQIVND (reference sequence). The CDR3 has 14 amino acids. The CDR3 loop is CASRPGNWDEKLFF. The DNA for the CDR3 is TGTGCCAGTAGACCGGGCAACTGGGATGAAAAACTGTTTTTT.

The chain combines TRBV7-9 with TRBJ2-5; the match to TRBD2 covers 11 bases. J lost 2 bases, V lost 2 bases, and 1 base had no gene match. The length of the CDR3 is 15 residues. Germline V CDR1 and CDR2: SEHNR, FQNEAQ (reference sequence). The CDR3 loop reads CASSLRTSGQETQYF. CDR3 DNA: TGTGCCAGCAGCTTACGGACTAGCGGGCAAGAGACCCAGTACTTC.

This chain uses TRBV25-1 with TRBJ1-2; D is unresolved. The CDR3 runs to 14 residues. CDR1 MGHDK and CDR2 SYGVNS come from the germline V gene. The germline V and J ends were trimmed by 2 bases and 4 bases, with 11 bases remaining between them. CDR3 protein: CASSERTGIYGYTF. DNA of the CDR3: TGTGCCAGCAGTGAACGTACGGGGATCTATGGCTACACCTTC.

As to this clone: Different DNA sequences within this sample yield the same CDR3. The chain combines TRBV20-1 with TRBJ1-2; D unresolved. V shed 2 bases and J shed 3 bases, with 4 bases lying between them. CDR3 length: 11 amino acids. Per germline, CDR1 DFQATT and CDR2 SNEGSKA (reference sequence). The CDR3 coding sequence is TGCAGTGCTAGATTGGACTATGGCTACACCTTC. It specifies CSARLDYGYTF.

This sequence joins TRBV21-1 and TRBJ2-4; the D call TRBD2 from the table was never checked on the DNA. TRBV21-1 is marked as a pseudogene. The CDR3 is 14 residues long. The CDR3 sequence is CASSKAGGKNIQYF. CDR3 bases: TGTGCCAGCAGCAAAGCAGGCGGCAAAAACATTCAGTACTTC.

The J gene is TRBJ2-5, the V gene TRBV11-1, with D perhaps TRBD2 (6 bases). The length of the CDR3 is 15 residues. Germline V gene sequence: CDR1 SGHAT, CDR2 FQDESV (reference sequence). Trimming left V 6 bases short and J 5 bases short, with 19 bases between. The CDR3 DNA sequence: TGTGCCAGCAGTACTTTAGGACCCGCGGGGGAGACCCAGTACTTC. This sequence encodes CASSTLGPAGETQYF.

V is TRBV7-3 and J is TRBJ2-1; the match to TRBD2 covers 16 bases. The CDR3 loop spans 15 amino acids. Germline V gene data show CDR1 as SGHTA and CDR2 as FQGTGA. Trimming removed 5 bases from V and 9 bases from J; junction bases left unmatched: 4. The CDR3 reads CASSAGLAGGSEQFF. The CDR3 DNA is TGTGCCAGCAGCGCGGGACTAGCGGGAGGGAGTGAGCAGTTCTTC.

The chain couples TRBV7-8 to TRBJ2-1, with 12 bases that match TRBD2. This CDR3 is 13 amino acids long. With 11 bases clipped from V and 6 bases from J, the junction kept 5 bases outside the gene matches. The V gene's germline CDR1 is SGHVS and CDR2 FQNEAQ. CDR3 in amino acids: CAAGTSGSNEQFF. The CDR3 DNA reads TGTGCCGCCGGGACTAGCGGGTCCAATGAGCAGTTCTTC.

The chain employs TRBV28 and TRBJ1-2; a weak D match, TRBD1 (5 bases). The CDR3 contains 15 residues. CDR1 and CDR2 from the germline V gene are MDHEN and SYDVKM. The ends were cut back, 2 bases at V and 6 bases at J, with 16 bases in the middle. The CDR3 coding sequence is TGTGCCAGCAGTTTAAACTTTCGGGGGATAAATGGCTACACCTTC. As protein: CASSLNFRGINGYTF.

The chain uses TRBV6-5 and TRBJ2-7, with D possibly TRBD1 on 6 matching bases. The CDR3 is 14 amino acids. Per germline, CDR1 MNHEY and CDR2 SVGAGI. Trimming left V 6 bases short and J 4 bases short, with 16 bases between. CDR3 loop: CASSTQGIVYEQYF. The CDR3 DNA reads TGTGCCAGCAGCACCCAGGGGATTGTTTACGAGCAGTACTTC.

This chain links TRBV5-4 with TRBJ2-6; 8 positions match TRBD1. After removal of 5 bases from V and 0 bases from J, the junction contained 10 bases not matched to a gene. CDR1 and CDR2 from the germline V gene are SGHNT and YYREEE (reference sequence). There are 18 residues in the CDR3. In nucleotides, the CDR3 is TGTGCCAGCAGTTTTGCCGGGACAGGATACTCTGGGGCCAACGTCCTGACTTTC. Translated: CASSFAGTGYSGANVLTF.

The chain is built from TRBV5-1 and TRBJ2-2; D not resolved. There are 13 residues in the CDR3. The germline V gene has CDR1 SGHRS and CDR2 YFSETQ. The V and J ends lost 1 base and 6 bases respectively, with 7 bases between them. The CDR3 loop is CASSLMGSGELFF. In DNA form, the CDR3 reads TGCGCCAGCAGCTTGATGGGGTCCGGGGAGCTGTTTTTT.